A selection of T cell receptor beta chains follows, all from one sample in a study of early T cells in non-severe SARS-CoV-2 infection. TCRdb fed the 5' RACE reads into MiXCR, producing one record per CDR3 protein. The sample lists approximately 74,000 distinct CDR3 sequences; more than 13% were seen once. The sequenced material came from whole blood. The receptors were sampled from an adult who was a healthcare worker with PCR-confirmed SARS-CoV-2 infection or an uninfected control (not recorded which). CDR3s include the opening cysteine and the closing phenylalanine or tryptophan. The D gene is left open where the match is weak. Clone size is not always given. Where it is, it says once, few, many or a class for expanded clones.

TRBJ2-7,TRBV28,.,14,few,TGTGCCAGCAGTACTGGCCTTCCGGTCCCCGAGCAGTACTTC,CASSTGLPVPEQYF
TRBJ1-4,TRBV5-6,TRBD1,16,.,TGTGCCAGCAGCTTGAATGGACAGGGGACTAATGAAAAACTGTTTTTT,CASSLNGQGTNEKLFF
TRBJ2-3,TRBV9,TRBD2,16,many,TGTGCCAGCAGCGTGAGCGGGGGACTGAGCACAGATACGCAGTATTTT,CASSVSGGLSTDTQYF
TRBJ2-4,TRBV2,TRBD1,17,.,TGTGCCAGCAGGGGGACAGGGAGAATGGGAGCCAAAAACATTCAGTACTTC,CASRGTGRMGAKNIQYF
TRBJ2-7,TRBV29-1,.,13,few,TGCAGCGTGACCTTAGTGGGGGCGGGAGAGCAGTACTTC,CSVTLVGAGEQYF
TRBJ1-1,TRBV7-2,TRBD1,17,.,TGTGCCAGCAGCTTAGAAGGTACGACAGGGAAAACAGCTGAAGCTTTCTTT,CASSLEGTTGKTAEAFF
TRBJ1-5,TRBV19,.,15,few,TGTGCCAGTAGTTCCGGGGACATTAGCAATCAGCCCCAGCATTTT,CASSSGDISNQPQHF
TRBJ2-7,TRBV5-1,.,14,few,TGCGCCAGCAGCTTGGAAGGACAGTCCTACGAGCAGTACTTC,CASSLEGQSYEQYF
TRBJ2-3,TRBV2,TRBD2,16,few,TGTGCCAGCAGGGCCGATCGGCGGGGGAACACAGATACGCAGTATTTT,CASRADRRGNTDTQYF
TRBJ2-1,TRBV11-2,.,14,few,TGTGCCACCTCTAGGAGCAGCTTTCACAATGAGCAGTTCTTC,CATSRSSFHNEQFF
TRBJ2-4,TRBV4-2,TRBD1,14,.,TGTGCCAGCAGCCGCAACAGGGGGGAAAACATTCAGTACTTC,CASSRNRGENIQYF
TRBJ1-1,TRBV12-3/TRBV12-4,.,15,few,TGTGCCAGCAGGTCCCCCGACAGGAGGAACACTGAAGCTTTCTTT,CASRSPDRRNTEAFF
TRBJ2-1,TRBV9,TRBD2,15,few,TGTGCCAGCAGCGTATTCAGCGGGGGTTACAATGAGCAGTTCTTC,CASSVFSGGYNEQFF
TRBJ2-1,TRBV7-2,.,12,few,TGTGCCAGCAGCTCCCAAAGGAATGAGCAGTTCTTC,CASSSQRNEQFF
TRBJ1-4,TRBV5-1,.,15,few,TGCGCCAGCAGCCCCAAAGTCGGGCTAGATGAAAAACTGTTTTTT,CASSPKVGLDEKLFF
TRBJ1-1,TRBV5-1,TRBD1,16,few,TGCGCCAGCAGCTTGAAGGCAGGGGGCTGGAACACTGAAGCTTTCTTT,CASSLKAGGWNTEAFF
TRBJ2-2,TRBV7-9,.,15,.,TGTGCCAGCAGCAACCGACCGACAAACACCGGGGAGCTGTTTTTT,CASSNRPTNTGELFF
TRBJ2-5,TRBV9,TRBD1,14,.,TGTGCCAGCAGCGTTATGACAGGGGGGGAGACCCAGTACTTC,CASSVMTGGETQYF
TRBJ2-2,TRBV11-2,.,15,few,TGTGCCAGCAGCTTACTGAGGCTGAACACCGGGGAGCTGTTTTTT,CASSLLRLNTGELFF
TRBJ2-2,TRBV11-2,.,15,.,TGTGCCAGCAGCTTAAGAGCGGGACAGGCCGGGGAGCTGTTTTTT,CASSLRAGQAGELFF
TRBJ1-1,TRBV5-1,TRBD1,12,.,TGCGCCAGCAGAGTTGCCGGGACAGACGCTTTCTTT,CASRVAGTDAFF
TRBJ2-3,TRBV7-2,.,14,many,TGCGCCAGCAGCCTAGCTCTCTCAACAGATACGCAGTATTTT,CASSLALSTDTQYF
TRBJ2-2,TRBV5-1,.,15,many,TGCGCCAGCAGCTTGGCCGGCACTAACACCGGGGAGCTGTTTTTT,CASSLAGTNTGELFF
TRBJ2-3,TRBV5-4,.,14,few,TGTGCCAGCTTCATGGGTCATAGCACAGATACGCAGTATTTT,CASFMGHSTDTQYF
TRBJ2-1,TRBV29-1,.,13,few,TGCAGCGTCCGTCGGGATTTTACCAATGAGCAGTTCTTC,CSVRRDFTNEQFF
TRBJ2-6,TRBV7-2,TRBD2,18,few,TGTGCCAGCAGCTTAGCTGGCGGGGGGGCCTCTGGGGCCAACGTCCTGACTTTC,CASSLAGGGASGANVLTF
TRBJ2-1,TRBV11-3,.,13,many,TGTGCCAGCAGCTTGAGTGGGGGCAATGAGCAGTTCTTC,CASSLSGGNEQFF
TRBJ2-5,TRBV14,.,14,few,TGTGCCAGCAGCCAAGGGGAAGGGGAGGAGACCCAGTACTTC,CASSQGEGEETQYF
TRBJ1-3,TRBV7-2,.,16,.,TGTGCCAGCAGCTTAGCGCCAACTTCCTCTGGAAACACCATATATTTT,CASSLAPTSSGNTIYF
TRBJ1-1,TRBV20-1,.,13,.,TGCAGTGCAAAGAACACAGGGTGGGGTGAAGCTTTCTTT,CSAKNTGWGEAFF
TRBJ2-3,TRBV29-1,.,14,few,TGCAGCGTTGACCACTCGGGAGTCACAGATACGCAGTATTTT,CSVDHSGVTDTQYF
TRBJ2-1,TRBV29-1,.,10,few,TGCAGCGTCCTGCACGGTGAGCAGTTCTTC,CSVLHGEQFF
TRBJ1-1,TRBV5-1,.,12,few,TGCGCCAGCAGCTTGGTAGGGGGGCAGGCTTTCTTT,CASSLVGGQAFF
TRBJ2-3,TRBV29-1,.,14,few,TGCAGCGTTGAAGTAGGGGCCCGCACAGATACGCAGTATTTT,CSVEVGARTDTQYF
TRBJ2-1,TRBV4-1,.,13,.,TGCGCCAGCAGCCAAGATCCCGGAAATGAGCAGTTCTTC,CASSQDPGNEQFF
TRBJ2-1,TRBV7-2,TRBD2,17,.,TGTGCCAGCAGCTTAAGGGAGGGGACTCCTCCCTACAATGAGCAGTTCTTC,CASSLREGTPPYNEQFF
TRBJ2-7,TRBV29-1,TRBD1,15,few,TGCAGCGTTTCAACCACAGGGGGCTTAGGAGACGAGCAGTACTTC,CSVSTTGGLGDEQYF
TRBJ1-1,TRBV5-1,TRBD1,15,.,TGCGCCAGCAGATCCCAGGGGGCTCCCGGCACTGAAGCTTTCTTT,CASRSQGAPGTEAFF
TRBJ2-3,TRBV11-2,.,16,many,TGTGCCAGCAGCTCCCGGGACTCCCTAGGAACAGATACGCAGTATTTT,CASSSRDSLGTDTQYF
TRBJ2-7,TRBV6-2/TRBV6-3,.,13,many,TGTGCCAGCGAGGCGGGACTGCTCTACGAGCAGTACTTC,CASEAGLLYEQYF
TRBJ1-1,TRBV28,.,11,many,TGTGTGACTGTGGGGGACACTGAAGCTTTCTTT,CVTVGDTEAFF
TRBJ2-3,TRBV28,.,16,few,TGTGCCAGCAGTCCCCCGGGGGCAGGGTTGGTAGATACGCAGTATTTT,CASSPPGAGLVDTQYF
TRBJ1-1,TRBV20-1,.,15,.,TGCAGTGCTAGAAGGGGGGTTGGAAGGGGCACTGAAGCTTTCTTT,CSARRGVGRGTEAFF
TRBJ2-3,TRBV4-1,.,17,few,TGCGCCAGCAGCCACGGTGGGTGGCTAAACCAGAGGGATACGCAGTATTTT,CASSHGGWLNQRDTQYF
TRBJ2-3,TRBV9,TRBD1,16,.,TGTGCCAGCAGCGGAGGGGACAGGAGATCCACAGATACGCAGTATTTT,CASSGGDRRSTDTQYF
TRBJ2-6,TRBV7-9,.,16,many,TGTGCCAGCAGCTTAGAGCGGAGGGCTGGGGCCAACGTCCTGACTTTC,CASSLERRAGANVLTF
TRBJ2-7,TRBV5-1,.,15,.,TGCGCCAGCAGCGCCATGGGGCGGGAAGGCGGCGAGCAGTACTTC,CASSAMGREGGEQYF
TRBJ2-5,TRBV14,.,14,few,TGTGCCAGCAGCCCTTGGCATAGGAGAGAGACCCAGTACTTC,CASSPWHRRETQYF
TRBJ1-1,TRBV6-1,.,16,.,TGTGCCAGCAGTGGGGGGTACAGGCACAGGGCCACTGAAGCTTTCTTT,CASSGGYRHRATEAFF
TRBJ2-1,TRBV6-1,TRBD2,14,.,TGTGCCAGCATTACTAGCGGTTACCTCAATGAGCAGTTCTTC,CASITSGYLNEQFF
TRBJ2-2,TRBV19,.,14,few,TGTGCCAGTAGTATAGACCCGTTCCCAAGGGAGCTGTTTTTT,CASSIDPFPRELFF
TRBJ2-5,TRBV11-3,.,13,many,TGTGCCAGCAGCCCTTCGACAGTTGGGACCCAGTACTTC,CASSPSTVGTQYF
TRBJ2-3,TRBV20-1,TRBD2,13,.,TGCAGTGCCCTTAGCGGGGGAGGGGATACGCAGTATTTT,CSALSGGGDTQYF